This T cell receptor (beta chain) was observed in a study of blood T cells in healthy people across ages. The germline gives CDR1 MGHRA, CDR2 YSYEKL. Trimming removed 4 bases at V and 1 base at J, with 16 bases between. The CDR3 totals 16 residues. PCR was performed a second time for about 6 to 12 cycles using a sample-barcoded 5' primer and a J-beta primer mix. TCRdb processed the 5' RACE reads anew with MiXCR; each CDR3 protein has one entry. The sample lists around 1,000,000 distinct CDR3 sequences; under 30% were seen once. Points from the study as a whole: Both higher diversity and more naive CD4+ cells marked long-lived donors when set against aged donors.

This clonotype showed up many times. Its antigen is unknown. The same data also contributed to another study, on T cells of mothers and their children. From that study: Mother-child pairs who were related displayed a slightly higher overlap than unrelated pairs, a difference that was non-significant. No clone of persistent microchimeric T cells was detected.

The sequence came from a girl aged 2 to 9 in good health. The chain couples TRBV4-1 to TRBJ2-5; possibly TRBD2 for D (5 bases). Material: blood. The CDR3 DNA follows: TGCGCCAGCAGCCGAATGGAGGCCCCGACCCAAGAGACCCAGTACTTC. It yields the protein CASSRMEAPTQETQYF.